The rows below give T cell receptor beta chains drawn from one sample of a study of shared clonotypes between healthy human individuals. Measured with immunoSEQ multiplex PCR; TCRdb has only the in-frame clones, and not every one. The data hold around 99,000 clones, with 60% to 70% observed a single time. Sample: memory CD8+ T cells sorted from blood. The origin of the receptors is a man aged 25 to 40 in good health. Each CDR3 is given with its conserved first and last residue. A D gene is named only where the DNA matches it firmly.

CASSYPETSGSDGELFF TRBJ2-2 TRBD2 TRBV7-8
CASSEDRGQDEQYF TRBJ2-7 TRBD1 TRBV2
CASSPTGGPGNQPQHF TRBJ1-5 TRBD1 TRBV2
CASSESVEYNEQFF TRBJ2-1 . TRBV10-1
CASQLASGANVLTF TRBJ2-6 TRBD2 TRBV30
CASSPASIAKNIQYF TRBJ2-4 . TRBV25-1
CSGRDDKETQYF TRBJ2-5 . TRBV29-1
CASSGGASYEQYF TRBJ2-7 . TRBV25-1
CASSIVTNTGELFF TRBJ2-2 . TRBV5-1
CASSLNTEAFF TRBJ1-1 . TRBV13
CASMLAGDNEQFF TRBJ2-1 . TRBV19
CASGRENTEAFF TRBJ1-1 . TRBV2
CASSFLWKGAVSTDTQYF TRBJ2-3 . TRBV13
CASSRWDSNTEAFF TRBJ1-1 TRBD1 TRBV4-3
CASSGGTYEQYF TRBJ2-7 . TRBV28
CASSEIGTGVDQPQHF TRBJ1-5 TRBD1 TRBV7-9
CASMFSGNTGELFF TRBJ2-2 . TRBV5-1
CASSPATGYNEQFF TRBJ2-1 . TRBV5-1
CASSVTMGNEQFF TRBJ2-1 . TRBV7-4
CASSALDRAKNIQYF TRBJ2-4 TRBD1 TRBV27
CASSGTSGRAIEQFF TRBJ2-1 TRBD2 TRBV11-2
CASSFSGGREQYF TRBJ2-7 . TRBV7-8
CASSLQGVSTDTQYF TRBJ2-3 TRBD1 TRBV7-9
CASSSRYSGRYHEQYF TRBJ2-7 TRBD2 TRBV27
CASSRGYEQFF TRBJ2-1 . TRBV7-8
CASSWVEAGHTEAFF TRBJ1-1 . TRBV28
CASSLGPGDAGELFF TRBJ2-2 . TRBV5-4
CASSIDEGYNEQFF TRBJ2-1 . TRBV7-9
CASSLDGGPTDTQYF TRBJ2-3 . TRBV11-2
CASSLGGRDTGELFF TRBJ2-2 . TRBV5-5
CASSLGESNQPQHF TRBJ1-5 . TRBV28
CASSLFGVAGVSYYEQYF TRBJ2-7 TRBD2 TRBV28
CASSLAGRFASSYGYTF TRBJ1-2 . TRBV28
CASSSYPGQGHYGYTF TRBJ1-2 TRBD1 TRBV7-2
CASSELGSNINQPQHF TRBJ1-5 . TRBV6-1
CASSLEGTSGRAQFF TRBJ2-1 TRBD2 TRBV5-1
CASGDTSYEQYF TRBJ2-7 . TRBV5-1
CASSFRQGVWSEQFF TRBJ2-1 TRBD1 TRBV11-2
CASSHRNSPLQYF TRBJ2-4 . TRBV28
CASSPSGLAGDTQYF TRBJ2-3 TRBD2 TRBV14
CASSMSFGSYNEQFF TRBJ2-1 . TRBV19
CASSPDRLSGNTIYF TRBJ1-3 . TRBV25-1
CASSFGGLDLYEQYF TRBJ2-7 TRBD2 TRBV5-6
CASSQGLGQMQFF TRBJ2-1 TRBD2 TRBV4-1
CASSLGPVKQYF TRBJ2-7 . TRBV7-2
CASSLSRIGAGAFYEQYF TRBJ2-7 TRBD2 TRBV7-6
CASSKGGHGEQYF TRBJ2-7 . TRBV21-1
CSVVGAETSQETQYF TRBJ2-5 . TRBV29-1
CASSWTGFVNTGELFF TRBJ2-2 TRBD1 TRBV7-2
CASSPPRGNGYTF TRBJ1-2 TRBD1 TRBV7-8